Following are 2 T cell receptor beta chains from one sample sequenced in a study of shared clonotypes between healthy human individuals. Naive CD8 cells, CD45RO-negative and positively selected for CCR7, excluded terminally differentiated effector memory CD45RA+ cells. Clones were read by immunoSEQ multiplex PCR, and TCRdb kept only the in-frame ones, dropping some. Among 2 million to 2.5 million clones listed, about 92% were seen once. The sample was naive CD8+ T cells from PBMCs. Receptors were obtained from a man between 18 and 35 years old in good health. Some clones in this sample may be carry-over from other donors' samples.

This clone appeared a single time. The rearrangement links TRBV7-9 to TRBJ2-1, with TRBD1 matching 10 bases. Germline CDR1 SEHNR, CDR2 FQNEAQ (reference sequence). This CDR3 region has 14 residues. V dropped 6 bases and J dropped 6; count of bases not matched to a gene: 5. CDR3 in amino acids: CASRGQGVSNEQFF. CDR3 nucleotides: TGTGCCAGCAGAGGACAGGGGGTATCCAATGAGCAGTTCTTC. Based on the CDR3 plus reference TRBV7-9 and TRBJ2-1, the full variable domain is DTGVSQNPRHKITKRGQNVTFRCDPISEHNRLYWYRQTLGQGPEFLTYFQNEAQLEKSRLLSDRFSAERPKGSFSTLEIQRTEQGDSAMYLCASRGQGVSNEQFFGPGTRLTVL.

The V and J genes are TRBV7-8 and TRBJ2-3; D is perhaps TRBD2 (6 bases). The germline V and J ends were trimmed by 0 bases and 2 bases, with 12 bases remaining between them. The germline V gene has CDR1 SGHVS and CDR2 FQNEAQ. CDR3 length: 16 amino acids. CDR3 in amino acids: CASSLAGSGVTDTQYF. The DNA for the CDR3 is TGTGCCAGCAGCTTAGCAGGTAGCGGAGTCACAGATACGCAGTATTTT.